This T cell receptor beta chain was obtained from a study of cytomegalovirus exposure and HLA in healthy donors. A word on this clone: Its antigen remains unidentified.

It was with 60 Vbeta and 13 Jbeta primers that the PCR ran. Clones were sequenced by immunoSEQ multiplex PCR, and TCRdb holds only the in-frame ones, with some missing. This table holds 150,000 or so clones, approximately 80% found once. Overall study findings and caveats: Available immune exposure information covered CMV serostatus only. Most TCR sequences showed up rarely, but some public TCRs showed up in many donors.

The CDR3 sequence is 15 residues long. With 5 bases removed from V and 2 bases from J, the gap between germline ends came to 16 bases. CDR1 KGHSH and CDR2 LQKENI come from the germline V gene. This rearrangement joins TRBV18 to TRBJ2-7; maybe TRBD1 (5 bases). The sequence derives from a man aged 30 to 45 in good health and CMV-seropositive. Sequencing was performed on PBMCs. CDR3 sequence: CASSTGSSWAYEQYF. The CDR3 coding sequence is TGTGCCAGCTCAACAGGTTCCTCTTGGGCCTACGAGCAGTACTTC. The whole variable domain, filled in from reference TRBV18 and TRBJ2-7, reads NAGVMQNPRHLVRRRGQEARLRCSPMKGHSHVYWYRQLPEEGLKFMVYLQKENIIDESGMPKERFSAEFPKEGPSILRIQQVVRGDSAAYFCASSTGSSWAYEQYFGPGTRLTVT.